Listed below are T cell receptor beta chains from one sample, sequenced in a study of OX40 agonist ivuxolimab in advanced cancers. The table came from immunoSEQ multiplex PCR; TCRdb's copy has only in-frame clones and leaves some out. The top ten hold under 0.4% of the sample, which has more than 85,000 clones, 90% seen once. The specimen comprised CD4+ or CD8+ T cells sorted from blood, sampled in a trial of the OX40 agonist ivuxolimab. Source of these receptors: an adult with an advanced solid tumor such as melanoma, head and neck, liver or kidney cancer. Each CDR3 is given with its conserved first and last residue. A D gene is named only where the DNA matches it firmly. The size of a clone is reported for some rows only, either as once, few or many, or as a class for expanded clones.

clone_size	d_call	v_call	j_call	cdr3_nt	cdr3_aa
.	.	TRBV4-3	TRBJ2-3	TGCGCCAGCAGCCTAAACCCAGGTACTAGCACAGATACGCAGTATTTT	CASSLNPGTSTDTQYF
few	.	TRBV29-1	TRBJ2-7	TGCAGCGTTGAAGGAGTCTACGAGCAGTACTTC	CSVEGVYEQYF
.	.	TRBV7-2	TRBJ2-1	TGTGCCAGCAGCTTAGATTACTCATCCTACAATGAGCAGTTCTTC	CASSLDYSSYNEQFF
.	.	TRBV5-6	TRBJ2-3	TGTGCCAGCAGCTTGGGGGGATTCACAGATACGCAGTATTTT	CASSLGGFTDTQYF
once	TRBD2	TRBV18	TRBJ2-7	TGTGCCAGCTCACAGGGGACTAGCGGGACCTACCAGGAGCAGTACTTC	CASSQGTSGTYQEQYF
.	TRBD2	TRBV15	TRBJ2-5	TGTGCCACCAGCAGAGCCTTAGCGGGAGGAGAGACCCAGTACTTC	CATSRALAGGETQYF
.	.	TRBV6-6	TRBJ2-1	TGTGCCAGCAGTTACTCGTTGGACGCCGCAATTGAGCAGTTCTTC	CASSYSLDAAIEQFF
.	.	TRBV7-2	TRBJ2-7	TGTGCCAGCAGCTTCCGGGAGACCTACGAGCAGTACTTC	CASSFRETYEQYF
.	.	TRBV4-2	TRBJ2-3	TGTGCCAGCAGCCAAAAAAATACGCAGTATTTT	CASSQKNTQYF
.	TRBD2	TRBV6-5	TRBJ2-3	TGTGCCAGCAGTTCACAGACTAGCGGAGATACAGATACGCAGTATTTT	CASSSQTSGDTDTQYF
.	.	TRBV7-6	TRBJ1-2	TGTGCCAGCAGCCGGGAAGGCTACACCTTC	CASSREGYTF
.	.	TRBV11-3	TRBJ2-7	TGTGCCAGCAGCTTAGAAGGGGGCTACGAGCAGTACTTC	CASSLEGGYEQYF
.	TRBD1	TRBV9	TRBJ1-2	TGTGCCAGCAAAGACAGGGGTTCGGGCTACACCTTC	CASKDRGSGYTF
once	.	TRBV7-9	TRBJ2-1	TGTGCCAGCAGCATATTCCAGGAAAATGAGCAGTTCTTC	CASSIFQENEQFF
.	.	TRBV7-8	TRBJ1-2	TGTGCCAGCAGCTTAAGGGACCCCGGTCGTTTCGGGACTAACTATGGCTACACCTTC	CASSLRDPGRFGTNYGYTF
once	.	TRBV30	TRBJ1-1	TGTGCCGGGTGGACAAGGACAATGAACACTGAAGCTTTCTTT	CAGWTRTMNTEAFF
.	TRBD2	TRBV6-1	TRBJ2-5	TGTGCCAGCATTGGGACTAGCGGGAGGGGAGGGACCCAGTACTTC	CASIGTSGRGGTQYF
.	.	TRBV9	TRBJ2-5	TGTGCCAGCAGCCTAGCTGGGGTTGAGACCCAGTACTTC	CASSLAGVETQYF
once	TRBD2	TRBV4-2	TRBJ2-1	TGTGCCAGCAGCCAAGATCAAGCGGGAGGAGGCAATGAGCAGTTCTTC	CASSQDQAGGGNEQFF
.	.	TRBV28	TRBJ1-3	TGTGCCAGCAGTTACAACTCTGGAAACACCATATATTTT	CASSYNSGNTIYF
.	TRBD1	TRBV29-1	TRBJ1-2	TGCAGCGTTCAAGGACAGGGTAACTATGGCTACACCTTC	CSVQGQGNYGYTF
.	.	TRBV19	TRBJ2-1	TGTGCCAGTAGTATATATGGCGGGGCCTACAATGAGCAGTTCTTC	CASSIYGGAYNEQFF
.	TRBD2	TRBV4-2	TRBJ2-7	TGTGCCAGCAGCCAGGGGGGGACTAGCGGGAAATACGAGCAGTACTTC	CASSQGGTSGKYEQYF
.	TRBD1	TRBV4-2	TRBJ1-1	TGTGCCAGCAGCCAAGACAGGGACAGGGCATTATTGGGAACTGAAGCTTTCTTT	CASSQDRDRALLGTEAFF
.	.	TRBV4-3	TRBJ1-4	TGCGCCAGCAGCCAAGCGGCAGGGCGAGATGAAAAACTGTTTTTT	CASSQAAGRDEKLFF
.	.	TRBV18	TRBJ2-3	TGTGCCAGCTCACCTCTCCCCCCTGATTGGCTCCGAAGGGCAGATACGCAGTATTTT	CASSPLPPDWLRRADTQYF
.	.	TRBV7-6	TRBJ2-2	TGTGCCAGCAGCTTATTAGCCAGGGCAAACACCGGGGAGCTGTTTTTT	CASSLLARANTGELFF
.	TRBD2	TRBV10-3	TRBJ2-7	TGTGCCATCAGTGAGACTTTTGGGGGGGTCTCCTACGAGCAGTACTTC	CAISETFGGVSYEQYF
once	.	TRBV28	TRBJ2-7	TGTGCCAGCAGTTCCCTGGGGCGCTACGAGCAGTACTTC	CASSSLGRYEQYF
.	TRBD1	TRBV18	TRBJ1-2	TGTGCCAGCTCACCGCCGGACAGGGGGCCCGATGGCTACACCTTC	CASSPPDRGPDGYTF
.	.	TRBV7-2	TRBJ2-2	TGTGCCAGCAGCTCTACAATTGGATTCCGCACCGGGGAGCTGTTTTTT	CASSSTIGFRTGELFF
.	.	TRBV29-1	TRBJ1-1	TGCAGCGTCCGCATCGGGTGGAGAAGGACCAACACTGAAGCTTTCTTT	CSVRIGWRRTNTEAFF
once	TRBD1	TRBV9	TRBJ2-1	TGTGCCAGCAGCGTAAGGGGGCGTAATGAGCAGTTCTTC	CASSVRGRNEQFF
.	.	TRBV11-2	TRBJ1-3	TGTGCCAGCAGCTTAGATTTTACCGGCTCTGGAAACACCATATATTTT	CASSLDFTGSGNTIYF
.	TRBD1	TRBV7-2	TRBJ2-7	TGTGCCAGCAGCTTACAGACAGGGGTCAACGAGCAGTACTTC	CASSLQTGVNEQYF
.	.	TRBV28	TRBJ1-5	TGTGCCAGCAGTTGGCAGATTAGCAATCAGCCCCAGCATTTT	CASSWQISNQPQHF
.	TRBD2	TRBV4-3	TRBJ2-3	TGCGCCAGCAGCCAAGGTCTCGGGTTAGCGGGAGTCGGTACGCAGTATTTT	CASSQGLGLAGVGTQYF
.	.	TRBV28	TRBJ2-7	TGTGCCAGCAGTCCCCACCCGAGCAGGGGTATGGACGAGCAGTACTTC	CASSPHPSRGMDEQYF
.	.	TRBV19	TRBJ2-2	TGTGCCAGTAGTTTCCTGACTAGGACTGCCGGGGAGCTGTTTTTT	CASSFLTRTAGELFF
.	TRBD1	TRBV13	TRBJ2-1	TGTGCCAGCAGCCCAGACAGGGCCTACAATGAGCAGTTCTTC	CASSPDRAYNEQFF
.	.	TRBV7-2	TRBJ1-4	TGTGCCAGCAGCCTTTGGGAGGGCAATGAAAAACTGTTTTTT	CASSLWEGNEKLFF
.	TRBD2	TRBV11-3	TRBJ2-1	TGTGCCAGCAGCTTAAGGGGGACTAGCGGGAGAAATGAGCAGTTCTTC	CASSLRGTSGRNEQFF
.	TRBD1	TRBV9	TRBJ2-5	TGTGCCAGCAGCTACGGACAGGGGGTTGTCCCACGGGAGACCCAGTACTTC	CASSYGQGVVPRETQYF
.	.	TRBV7-9	TRBJ1-4	TGTGCCAGCAGCTCCAGCCGGGACGTTATATTTAATGAAAAACTGTTTTTT	CASSSSRDVIFNEKLFF
.	.	TRBV28	TRBJ1-3	TGTGCCAGCAGTCCAGGGGTTTGGGGTTCAGGAAACACCATATATTTT	CASSPGVWGSGNTIYF
.	.	TRBV5-1	TRBJ2-7	TGCGCCAGCAGCTATTCCAGCCAAGCCTACGAGCAGTACTTC	CASSYSSQAYEQYF
.	.	TRBV4-3	TRBJ2-1	TGCGCCAGCAGCCAAAAGGTCGGGCATGGTGAGCAGTTCTTC	CASSQKVGHGEQFF
.	.	TRBV6-6	TRBJ1-1	TGTGCCAGCATTTACGGGGCTTTGGACGCTGAAGCTTTCTTT	CASIYGALDAEAFF
.	TRBD2	TRBV7-2	TRBJ2-7	TGTGCCAGCAGCCGAGTAGCGGGAGTCGCCGAGCAGTACTTC	CASSRVAGVAEQYF
.	.	TRBV6-6	TRBJ2-1	TGTGCCAGGGGAGCCCCCTCCAATGAGCAGTTCTTC	CARGAPSNEQFF
.	.	TRBV6-5	TRBJ2-7	TGTGCCAGCAGTGACGGACAGAGCTGGGAGCAGTACTTC	CASSDGQSWEQYF
.	TRBD2	TRBV9	TRBJ2-3	TGTGCCAGCAGCGTTAGCGGGTTTAGCACAGATACGCAGTATTTT	CASSVSGFSTDTQYF
.	.	TRBV6-6	TRBJ1-4	TGTGCCAGCAGTTACTCCTGGGGGGTCGGTGAAAAACTGTTTTTT	CASSYSWGVGEKLFF
.	TRBD1	TRBV7-2	TRBJ1-3	TGTGCCAGCACCCAGGGGGGGTCTGACTCTGGAAACACCATATATTTT	CASTQGGSDSGNTIYF